Shown below are 15 T cell receptor beta chains from a single sample sequenced in a study of post-analysis software for immune sequencing data. The TCR beta cDNA libraries carried unique molecular identifiers. TCRdb reprocessed the PCR reads with MiXCR, giving one entry per CDR3 protein. The data show under 650,000 distinct CDR3 sequences, with around 44% seen just once and more than 1.5% held by the top ten. Notes on the study in general: Compared with controls, patients had more of about 5 TRBV segments, including TRBV5-6, TRBV5-1 and TRBV20-1.

These TCRs are of unknown antigen specificity. Sequenced sample: blood. The receptors were gathered from a girl under 18 with multiple sclerosis.

The rearrangement links TRBV7-9 to TRBJ2-1; 7 bases match TRBD2. Germline lookup yields CDR1 SEHNR and CDR2 FQNEAQ (reference sequence). This CDR3 spans 14 amino acids. V shed 11 bases and J 9 bases; nucleotides not matched to a gene: 16. The CDR3 nucleotides are TGTGCCTCGGGAGGAGGGCTAGCGGAGATTGAGCAGTTCTTC. Its translation: CASGGGLAEIEQFF.

CDR3 sequence: CASENEQFF. In DNA, the CDR3 is TGTGCCAGCGAGAATGAGCAGTTCTTC. The genes are TRBV25-1 and TRBJ2-1; D is uncertain. CDR3 length: 9 residues. The ends were cut back, 8 bases at V and 7 bases at J, with 3 bases in the middle. Germline CDR1 reads MGHDK; CDR2 reads SYGVNS.

The chain joins TRBV5-1 to TRBJ2-7; 7 positions agree with TRBD1. The germline gives CDR1 SGHRS, CDR2 YFSETQ. This CDR3 contains 17 residues. Trimming removed 1 base from V and 0 bases from J; junction bases left unmatched: 10. The chain's CDR3 is CASSLFSGQGDSYEQYF. CDR3 nucleotides: TGCGCCAGCAGCTTGTTTTCCGGGCAGGGGGACTCCTACGAGCAGTACTTC. The variable domain in full, with the rest retrieved from reference TRBV5-1 and TRBJ2-7, is KAGVTQTPRYLIKTRGQQVTLSCSPISGHRSVSWYQQTPGQGLQFLFEYFSETQRNKGNFPGRFSGRQFSNSRSEMNVSTLELGDSALYLCASSLFSGQGDSYEQYFGPGTRLTVT.

This rearrangement joins TRBV3-1 to TRBJ2-1, with TRBD2 matching over 8 bases. Losses at the gene ends were 4 bases for V and 10 bases for J; bases not matched to a gene: 15. Germline CDR1 and CDR2: LGHDT and YNNKEL (reference sequence). The CDR3 contains 16 residues. The CDR3 sequence is CASSPRGLKRGKEQFF. Written as DNA, the CDR3 is TGTGCCAGCAGCCCCCGAGGGTTGAAGCGGGGGAAGGAGCAGTTCTTC.

V usage is TRBV12-3 or TRBV12-4 and J usage is TRBJ2-2; no definite D call. The CDR3 has 13 amino acids. The V gene lost 2 bases and the J gene lost 7 bases, with 8 bases spanning the gap. This CDR3 is CASSLWLIGELFF. The CDR3 region has the DNA TGTGCCAGCAGTTTATGGCTGATCGGGGAGCTGTTTTTT.

At least ten counts were recorded for this clonotype. The rearrangement links TRBV13 to TRBJ2-4, with TRBD1 matching over 10 bases. Per germline, CDR1 PRHDT and CDR2 FYEKMQ (reference sequence). The CDR3 loop spans 13 amino acids. V trimming: 7 bases; J trimming: 5 bases; junction bases outside the gene matches: 2. The chain's CDR3 is CASNDRGQNIQYF. Written as DNA, the CDR3 is TGTGCCAGCAACGACAGGGGGCAAAACATTCAGTACTTC.

This clonotype was counted once. The rearrangement joins TRBV5-1 to TRBJ2-7; D may correspond to TRBD1 or TRBD2 (5 bases each). There are 14 residues in the CDR3. The V end lost 0 bases, the J end lost 9 bases, and 16 bases lay between the germline ends. Germline assignment: CDR1 SGHRS and CDR2 YFSETQ. The CDR3 region is CASSLEGTGEGQYF. CDR3 DNA: TGCGCCAGCAGCTTGGAGGGGACCGGAGAGGGGCAGTACTTC.

The sample holds a few counts of this clonotype. An end of the junction differs from the germline gene, which may be a read error. The rearrangement links TRBV7-7 to TRBJ2-5; 11 nucleotides line up with TRBD2. CDR3 length equals 14 residues. Germline CDR1 and CDR2: SSHAT and FNYEAQ (reference sequence). This CDR3 reads CASSALAGEETQYF. The DNA for the CDR3 is TGTGCTAGCAGCGCACTAGCGGGAGAGGAGACCCAGTACTTC.

The genes are TRBV7-9 and TRBJ2-7; TRBD1 matches at 8 bases. This CDR3 comprises 14 residues. Looked up from germline, CDR1 is SEHNR and CDR2 is FQNEAQ (reference sequence). V was pared by 7 bases and J by 3 bases, with 8 bases of the junction left unmatched. CDR3 nucleotide sequence: TGTGCCAGCACCCTAAAGACAGGGGTCTACGAGCAGTACTTC. Its protein is CASTLKTGVYEQYF.

The gene calls are TRBV25-1 and TRBJ2-7, with TRBD1 matching 8 bases. With V trimmed by 7 bases and J by 3 bases, 2 bases remained unmatched. The CDR3 sequence is 12 residues long. Germline CDR1 MGHDK, CDR2 SYGVNS. The CDR3 loop is CASMDRVYEQYF. DNA of the CDR3: TGTGCCAGCATGGACAGGGTCTACGAGCAGTACTTC.

The chain has TRBV6-5 and TRBJ1-4, with D possibly matching TRBD1 (5 bases). CDR3 length equals 18 residues. Deletions cut 4 bases from V and 1 base from J, with 19 bases between. Looked up from germline, CDR1 is MNHEY and CDR2 is SVGAGI. Here the CDR3 reads CASSSDSRTRLTNEKLFF. In DNA form, the CDR3 reads TGTGCCAGCAGTTCAGACAGCAGAACGAGACTAACTAATGAAAAACTGTTTTTT.

The rearrangement joins TRBV4-1 to TRBJ2-7; TRBD1 or TRBD2 may be the D gene (5 bases each). The CDR3 sequence is 14 residues long. CDR1 is MGHRA, CDR2 YSYEKL, per germline. V lost 1 base and J 1 base, leaving 8 bases between the germline ends. The CDR3 loop is CASSQAGPSYEQYF. The CDR3 DNA sequence: TGCGCCAGCAGCCAAGCGGGGCCTTCCTACGAGCAGTACTTC.

In this sample, this clonotype turned up a few times. V usage is TRBV7-9 and J usage is TRBJ2-4; 7 nucleotides line up with TRBD1. CDR3 length: 15 residues. V dropped 3 bases and J dropped 5; count of bases not matched to a gene: 7. Per germline, CDR1 SEHNR and CDR2 FQNEAQ (reference sequence). The CDR3 DNA follows: TGTGCCAGCAGCTTTGCCGGAACAGGGGAAAACATTCAGTACTTC. Encoded protein: CASSFAGTGENIQYF.

The chain is built from TRBV12-3 or TRBV12-4 and TRBJ2-4; 9 bases are shared with TRBD2. The J call is in doubt because the DNA end fits TRBJ2-7 better. The CDR3 totals 13 residues. CDR3: CASSNGGRAEQYF. As DNA, the CDR3 is TGTGCCAGCAGTAATGGCGGGAGGGCCGAGCAGTACTTC.

This sequence joins TRBV27 and TRBJ2-5, with TRBD1 matching 7 bases. The closer fit of TRBJ2-7 to the DNA end suggests the J call may be wrong. Per the germline V gene, CDR1 is MNHEY and CDR2 is SMNVEV (reference sequence). This CDR3 comprises 15 residues. This CDR3 is CASSSQGYPLYEQYF. CDR3 nucleotide sequence: TGTGCCAGCAGTTCACAGGGGTATCCCTTATACGAGCAGTACTTC.